These 23 T cell receptor beta chains share one sample of origin, sequenced in a study of shared clonotypes between healthy human individuals. Naive CD8 cells lacked CD45RO, underwent positive selection for CCR7 and left out terminally differentiated effector memory CD45RA+ cells. Clones were sequenced by immunoSEQ multiplex PCR, and TCRdb holds only the in-frame ones, with some missing. The data hold 2 million to 2.5 million clones, with less than 95% observed a single time. The sequencing input was naive CD8+ T cells sorted from blood. The source is a man younger than 35 in good health.

This clone has just a few counts. This chain uses TRBV11-2 with TRBJ2-7; D may be TRBD1 or TRBD2 (6 bases each). The CDR3 consists of 15 residues. Germline CDR1 SGHAT, CDR2 FQNNGV. With 0 bases removed from V and 0 bases from J, the gap between germline ends came to 9 bases. CDR3 sequence (DNA): TGTGCCAGCAGCTTAGAAGGGGGGCACTCCTACGAGCAGTACTTC. Residues: CASSLEGGHSYEQYF.

This sequence joins TRBV4-1 and TRBJ2-7, with 7 bases matching TRBD1. Germline-derived CDR1 and CDR2 are MGHRA and YSYEKL. There are 16 residues in the CDR3. The V and J ends lost 4 bases and 1 base, in that order; junction bases with no gene match: 10. The CDR3 DNA reads TGCGCCAGCAGCCCCACAGGGGCTAAGCCATCCTACGAGCAGTACTTC. Its protein is CASSPTGAKPSYEQYF.

Comment on this clone: Other DNA sequences from this sample encode an identical CDR3 as well. The gene calls are TRBV10-2 and TRBJ2-7; tentative D call: TRBD1 (6 bases). Trimming took 6 bases from V and 2 from J, leaving 8 bases between them. CDR3 length equals 12 residues. Per the germline V gene, CDR1 is WSHSY and CDR2 is SAAADI. The CDR3 loop reads CASRDSAYEQYF. CDR3 nucleotides: TGCGCCAGCAGGGACAGTGCCTACGAGCAGTACTTC.

The rearrangement links TRBV6-1 to TRBJ2-7; TRBD2 might be the D (5 bases). V dropped 3 bases and J dropped 5 bases, with 14 bases sitting between them. The CDR3 consists of 14 residues. Germline CDR1 and CDR2: MNHNS and SASEGT. The CDR3: CASSDTGFGHEQYF. The DNA for the CDR3 is TGTGCCAGCAGTGACACGGGGTTTGGCCACGAGCAGTACTTC.

In regard to this clone: The same CDR3 arises from other DNA sequences in this sample as well. The chain joins TRBV14 to TRBJ1-2; no definite D call. The CDR3 has 13 amino acids. V lost 1 base and J lost 2, with 5 bases in between. From germline, CDR1 is SGHDN and CDR2 FVKESK. The CDR3 sequence: CASSQGGNYGYTF. Here the CDR3 DNA reads TGTGCCAGCAGCCAAGGAGGCAACTATGGCTACACCTTC.

This clone appeared once. The rearrangement uses TRBV4-3 and TRBJ2-7; 10 bases fit TRBD1. There are 14 residues in the CDR3. With V trimmed by 4 bases and J by 3 bases, 3 bases remained unmatched. The germline V gene encodes CDR1 LGHNA and CDR2 YSLEER. In DNA, the CDR3 is TGCGCCAGCAGCCTTGGGGACAGGGGCTACGAGCAGTACTTC. It encodes CASSLGDRGYEQYF.

Concerning this clone: In the same sample, other DNA sequences code for this CDR3. The genes are TRBV9 and TRBJ2-7; 8 bases align to TRBD1. V lost 3 bases, J lost 2 bases, and 7 bases stayed unmatched. CDR1 and CDR2 from the germline V gene are SGDLS and YYNGEE. The CDR3 totals 15 residues. The CDR3 DNA follows: TGTGCCAGCAGCGCATCCGGGACAGGAACCTACGAGCAGTACTTC. Translated: CASSASGTGTYEQYF.

The V call is TRBV7-6, the J call TRBJ1-1; D remains unclear. Trimming stripped 3 bases from V and 0 bases from J, with 17 bases between. Germline assignment: CDR1 SGHVS and CDR2 FNYEAQ. The CDR3 is made up of 17 amino acids. The CDR3 spells CASSLGGKGAMNTEAFF. The CDR3, as DNA: TGTGCCAGCAGCTTGGGCGGGAAGGGAGCTATGAACACTGAAGCTTTCTTT.

The chain joins TRBV2 to TRBJ2-3; D remains ambiguous. This CDR3 is built from 12 residues. V gave up 10 bases and J gave up 1 base, with 9 bases separating them. CDR1 is SNHLY and CDR2 is FYNNEI in the germline V gene. As DNA, the CDR3 is TGTGCCAACTCCTTTGGCACAGATACGCAGTATTTT. This encodes CANSFGTDTQYF.

The V call is TRBV7-9, the J call TRBJ2-7, with 13 bases identical to TRBD2. CDR1 and CDR2 from the germline V gene are SEHNR and FQNEAQ (reference sequence). V trimming: 2 bases; J trimming: 2 bases; junction bases outside the gene matches: 6. The CDR3 sequence is 17 residues long. CDR3 protein: CASSLPGTSGEPYEQYF. CDR3 DNA sequence: TGTGCCAGCAGCTTACCCGGGACTAGCGGGGAGCCCTACGAGCAGTACTTC.

The V gene is TRBV11-2, the J gene TRBJ2-7; 7 bases map to TRBD2. The CDR3 runs 14 residues. Germline V gene data show CDR1 as SGHAT and CDR2 as FQNNGV. Trimming took 2 bases from V and 6 from J; bases not matched to a gene: 7. The CDR3 protein is CASSLIVTGGEQYF. The CDR3 nucleotides are TGTGCCAGCAGCTTAATTGTCACGGGGGGCGAGCAGTACTTC. Full variable domain (missing parts from reference TRBV11-2 and TRBJ2-7): EAGVAQSPRYKIIEKRQSVAFWCNPISGHATLYWYQQILGQGPKLLIQFQNNGVVDDSQLPKDRFSAERLKGVDSTLKIQPAKLEDSAVYLCASSLIVTGGEQYFGPGTRLTVT.

V and J are TRBV28 and TRBJ2-1; the D gene is possibly TRBD1 (6 bases). The CDR3 is made up of 15 amino acids. CDR1 is MDHEN and CDR2 is SYDVKM in the germline V gene. V lost 1 base, J lost 4 bases, and 11 bases lay in between. CDR3 protein: CASSLSGQGYNEQFF. For the CDR3, the DNA is TGTGCCAGCAGTTTATCAGGGCAGGGGTACAATGAGCAGTTCTTC.

V is TRBV13 and J is TRBJ2-2; TRBD2 matches at 7 bases. The CDR3 is 14 residues long. J lost 1 base, V lost 8 bases, and 4 bases had no gene match. Germline V gene data show CDR1 as PRHDT and CDR2 as FYEKMQ (reference sequence). The CDR3 DNA follows: TGTGCCAGCGGAGGACTAGAGAACACCGGGGAGCTGTTTTTT. Translated: CASGGLENTGELFF.

V gene TRBV6-5 combines with J gene TRBJ1-2, with D unclear. Germline loops: CDR1 MNHEY, CDR2 SVGAGI. Trimming cost V 0 bases and J 4 bases, with 15 bases left between them. The CDR3 runs 16 residues. CDR3 coding DNA: TGTGCCAGCAGTTACTCGTCAGAGGTAGAGTCCTATGGCTACACCTTC. Translated, it gives CASSYSSEVESYGYTF.

For this clone: This CDR3 is also generated by other DNA sequences in the sample. The chain has TRBV6-1 and TRBJ2-5, with 8 bases that match TRBD1. CDR3 length: 14 residues. Germline values: CDR1 MNHNS, CDR2 SASEGT. Unmatched junction bases numbered 4, after V lost 6 bases and J lost 1 base. The CDR3 bases are TGTGCCAGCAGGAGAGACAGGGGCCAAGAGACCCAGTACTTC. Residues: CASRRDRGQETQYF.

The J gene is TRBJ2-3, the V gene TRBV7-8; D unclear. The CDR3 has 13 amino acids. Per the germline V gene, CDR1 is SGHVS and CDR2 is FQNEAQ. The V end was cut by 0 bases, the J end by 7 bases, with 8 bases between. The CDR3: CASSLAPLNTQYF. CDR3 in DNA: TGTGCCAGCAGCTTAGCGCCCCTGAATACGCAGTATTTT. The full variable domain, completed using reference TRBV7-8 and TRBJ2-3, is GAGVSQSPRYKVAKRGQDVALRCDPISGHVSLFWYQQALGQGPEFLTYFQNEAQLDKSGLPSDRFFAERPEGSVSTLKIQRTQQEDSAVYLCASSLAPLNTQYFGPGTRLTVL.

The chain recombines TRBV27 with TRBJ1-5; D is uncertain. There are 17 residues in the CDR3. V lost 3 bases and J 2 bases, leaving 17 bases between the germline ends. Per germline, CDR1 MNHEY and CDR2 SMNVEV (reference sequence). The CDR3 sequence is CASSLLSQVVGNQPQHF. The CDR3 DNA sequence: TGTGCCAGCAGTTTGTTGTCCCAAGTGGTTGGCAATCAGCCCCAGCATTTT.

A note on this clone: The sample carries other DNA sequences with the same CDR3. The rearrangement joins TRBV29-1 to TRBJ1-1; D is undetermined. V lost 3 bases and J 4 bases, leaving 6 bases between the germline ends. The CDR3 sequence is 11 residues long. From germline, CDR1 is SQVTM and CDR2 ANQGSEA. The chain's CDR3 is CSVEGSTEAFF. The CDR3 coding sequence is TGCAGCGTTGAGGGTAGCACTGAAGCTTTCTTT.

This chain links TRBV4-1 with TRBJ2-7, with TRBD1 identical over 8 bases. The germline V gene has CDR1 MGHRA and CDR2 YSYEKL. V dropped 1 base and J dropped 3; count of bases not matched to a gene: 5. The CDR3 consists of 15 residues. The CDR3 region has the DNA TGCGCCAGCAGCCAAGGCTTCGGGACAGGCTACGAGCAGTACTTC. This sequence encodes CASSQGFGTGYEQYF.

Here the CDR3 DNA reads TGCGCCAGCAGCCTGTCGACCGGGACAGCGTCCTACAATGAGCAGTTCTTC. Protein: CASSLSTGTASYNEQFF. V is TRBV5-1 and J is TRBJ2-1, with TRBD1 matching over 7 bases. The CDR3 covers 17 residues. Germline trimming cut 4 bases from V and 1 base from J; bases unmatched to any gene: 11. Germline-derived CDR1 and CDR2 are SGHRS and YFSETQ.

V usage is TRBV10-3 and J usage is TRBJ2-7; maybe TRBD1 (6 bases). This CDR3 is 13 amino acids long. Trimming took off 4 bases at V and 3 bases at J, with 10 bases between the two ends. Germline loops: CDR1 ENHRY, CDR2 SYGVKD. CDR3 nucleotide sequence: TGTGCCATCAGTGGGACAGACCACTACGAGCAGTACTTC. Translated: CAISGTDHYEQYF.

This chain uses TRBV27 with TRBJ1-1; 8 bases line up with TRBD1. Per germline, CDR1 MNHEY and CDR2 SMNVEV (reference sequence). This CDR3 is built from 13 residues. The J segment lost 5 bases and the V segment lost 5 bases, leaving 4 bases of the junction unmatched. CDR3 coding DNA: TGTGCCAGCAGTGACTACAGGGGGACTGAAGCTTTCTTT. It translates to CASSDYRGTEAFF.

The chain uses TRBV12-5 and TRBJ2-1, with D unresolved. V lost 2 bases and J lost 8, with 13 bases in between. The CDR3 is 14 residues long. Germline V gene sequence: CDR1 LGHNT, CDR2 FRNRAP. The CDR3 DNA sequence: TGTGCTAGTGGTTTGTGGCTAGATGTGGATGAGCAGTTCTTC. Translating gives CASGLWLDVDEQFF.